This record looks at one TCR beta chain sequence and its context. No antigen is known for it. Semi-nested PCR with Nested Universal Primer A followed constant-region reverse priming of full-length variable regions. TCRdb recomputed calls from the 5' RACE reads with MiXCR, one row per CDR3 protein. The sample has some 30,000 distinct CDR3 sequences, 26% seen once; the top ten hold approximately 3.7%. Study results and limitations: Tumor-infiltrating Treg TCR alpha and beta sequences overlapped most with tumor naive CD4+ T cells, then blood naive. Tumor memory CD4+ T cell TCR gene usage was found to cluster with blood and lymph node memory CD4+ cells and with lymph node naive CD4+ cells.

The receptor's source is a female donor with breast cancer. Sequencing was done on a sample of naive CD4+ T cells sorted from a lymph node. Subset reported: naive CD4+ T cells, CD4+CD45RA+CD25-.

The CDR3 DNA reads as TGTGCCAGCAGCCCATCGAACAGGGCCTACAATGAGCAGTTCTTC. It yields the protein CASSPSNRAYNEQFF. The V and J genes are TRBV11-3 and TRBJ2-1; maybe TRBD1 (6 bases). Germline V gene sequence: CDR1 SGHNT, CDR2 YENEEA. With 5 bases removed from V and 2 bases from J, the gap between germline ends came to 13 bases. The CDR3 covers 15 residues.